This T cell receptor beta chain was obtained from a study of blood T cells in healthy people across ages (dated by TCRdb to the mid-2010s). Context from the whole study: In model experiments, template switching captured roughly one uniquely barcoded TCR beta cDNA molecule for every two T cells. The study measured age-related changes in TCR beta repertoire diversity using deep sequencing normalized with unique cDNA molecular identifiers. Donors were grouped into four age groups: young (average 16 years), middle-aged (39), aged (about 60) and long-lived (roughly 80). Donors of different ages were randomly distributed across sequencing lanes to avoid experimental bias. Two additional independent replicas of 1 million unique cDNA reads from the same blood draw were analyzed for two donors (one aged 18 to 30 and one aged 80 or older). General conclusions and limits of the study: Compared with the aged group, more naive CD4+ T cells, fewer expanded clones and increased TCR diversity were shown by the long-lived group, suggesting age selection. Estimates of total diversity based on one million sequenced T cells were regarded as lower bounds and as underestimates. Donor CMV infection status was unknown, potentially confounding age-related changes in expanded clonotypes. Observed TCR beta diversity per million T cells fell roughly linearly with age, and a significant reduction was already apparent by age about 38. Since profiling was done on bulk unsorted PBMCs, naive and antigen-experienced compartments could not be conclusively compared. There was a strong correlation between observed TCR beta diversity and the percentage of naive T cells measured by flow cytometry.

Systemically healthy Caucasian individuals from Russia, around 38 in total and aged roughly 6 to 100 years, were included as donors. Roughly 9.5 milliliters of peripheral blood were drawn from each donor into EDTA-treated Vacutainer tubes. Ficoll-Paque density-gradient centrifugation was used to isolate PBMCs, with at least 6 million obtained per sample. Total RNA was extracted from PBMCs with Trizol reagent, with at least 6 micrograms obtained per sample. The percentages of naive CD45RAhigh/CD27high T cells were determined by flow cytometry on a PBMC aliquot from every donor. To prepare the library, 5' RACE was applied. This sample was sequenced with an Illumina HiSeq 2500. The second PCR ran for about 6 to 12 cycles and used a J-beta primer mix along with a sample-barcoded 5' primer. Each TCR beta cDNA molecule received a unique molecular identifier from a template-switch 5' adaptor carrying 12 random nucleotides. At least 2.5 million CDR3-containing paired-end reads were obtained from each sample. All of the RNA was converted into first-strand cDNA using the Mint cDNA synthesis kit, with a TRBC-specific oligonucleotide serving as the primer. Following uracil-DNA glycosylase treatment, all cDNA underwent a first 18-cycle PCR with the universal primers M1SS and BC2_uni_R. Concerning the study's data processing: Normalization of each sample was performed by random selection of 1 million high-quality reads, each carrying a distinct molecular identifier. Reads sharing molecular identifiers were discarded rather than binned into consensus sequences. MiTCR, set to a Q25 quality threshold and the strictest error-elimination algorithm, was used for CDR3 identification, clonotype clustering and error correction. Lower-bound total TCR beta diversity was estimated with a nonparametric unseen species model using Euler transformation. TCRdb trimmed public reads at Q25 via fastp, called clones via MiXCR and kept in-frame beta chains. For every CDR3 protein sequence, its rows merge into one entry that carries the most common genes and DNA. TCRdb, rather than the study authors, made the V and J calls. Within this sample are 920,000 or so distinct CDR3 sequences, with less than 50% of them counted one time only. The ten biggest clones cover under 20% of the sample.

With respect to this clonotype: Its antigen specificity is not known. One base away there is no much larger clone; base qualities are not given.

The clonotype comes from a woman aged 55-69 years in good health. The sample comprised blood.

The DNA reads TGTGCCAGCAGATTGATCGGTTCAGATACGTGGTATTTT. It translates as CASRLIGSDTWYF. The sequence is built from TRBV7-9 and TRBJ2-3, with no confidently assigned D gene. The germline ends are 21 bases apart after V is trimmed by 6 bases and J by 14 bases. There are 13 amino acids in the CDR3, from cysteine to phenylalanine inclusive. Just the 39-base CDR3 DNA is kept, in frame starting at base 1. CDR1 and CDR2 are drawn from the germline V gene (reference sequence): SEHNR, FQNEAQ.